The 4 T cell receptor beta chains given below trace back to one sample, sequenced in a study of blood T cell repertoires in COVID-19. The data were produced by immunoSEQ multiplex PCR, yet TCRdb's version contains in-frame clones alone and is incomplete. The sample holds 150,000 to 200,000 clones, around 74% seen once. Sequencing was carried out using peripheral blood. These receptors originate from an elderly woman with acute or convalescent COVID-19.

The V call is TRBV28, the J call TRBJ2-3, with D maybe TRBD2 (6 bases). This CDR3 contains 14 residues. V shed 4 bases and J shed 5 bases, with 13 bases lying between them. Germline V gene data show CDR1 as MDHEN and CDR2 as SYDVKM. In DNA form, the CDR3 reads TGTGCCAGCAGTTCGACTAGTGAGGTAGATACGCAGTATTTT. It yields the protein CASSSTSEVDTQYF.

CDR3 protein: CAWRQAGRSSYNEQFF. DNA for the CDR3: TGTGCCTGGAGACAGGCAGGCAGAAGCTCCTACAATGAGCAGTTCTTC. The gene calls are TRBV30 and TRBJ2-1, with D possibly being TRBD1 (5 bases). Deletions cut 3 bases from V and 0 bases from J, with 15 bases between. The CDR3 loop spans 16 amino acids. CDR1 is GTSNPN and CDR2 is SVGIG in the germline V gene (reference sequence).

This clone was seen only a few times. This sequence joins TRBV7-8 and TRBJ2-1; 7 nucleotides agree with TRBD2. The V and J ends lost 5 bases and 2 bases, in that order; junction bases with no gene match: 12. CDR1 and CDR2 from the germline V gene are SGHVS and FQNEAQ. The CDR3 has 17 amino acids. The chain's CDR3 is CASSPTLLAPTYNEQFF. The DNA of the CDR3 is TGTGCCAGCAGCCCTACTCTACTAGCGCCCACCTACAATGAGCAGTTCTTC.

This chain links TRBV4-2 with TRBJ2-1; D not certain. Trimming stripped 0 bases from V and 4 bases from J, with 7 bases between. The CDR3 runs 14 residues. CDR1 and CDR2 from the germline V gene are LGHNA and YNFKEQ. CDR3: CASSQDELYNEQFF. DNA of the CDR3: TGTGCCAGCAGCCAAGACGAGTTATACAATGAGCAGTTCTTC.